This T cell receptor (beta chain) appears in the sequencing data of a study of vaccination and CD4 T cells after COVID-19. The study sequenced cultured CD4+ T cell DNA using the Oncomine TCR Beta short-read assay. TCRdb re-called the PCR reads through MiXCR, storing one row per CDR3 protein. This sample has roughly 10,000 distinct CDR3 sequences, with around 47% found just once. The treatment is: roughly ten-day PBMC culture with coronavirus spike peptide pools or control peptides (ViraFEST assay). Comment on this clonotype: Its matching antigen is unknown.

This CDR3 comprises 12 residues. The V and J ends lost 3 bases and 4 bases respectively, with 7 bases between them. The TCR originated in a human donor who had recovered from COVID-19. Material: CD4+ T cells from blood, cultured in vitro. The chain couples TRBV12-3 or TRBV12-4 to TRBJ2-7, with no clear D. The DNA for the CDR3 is TGTGCCAGCAGTTTTAGGGTATACGAGCAGTACTTC. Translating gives CASSFRVYEQYF.